The 5 T cell receptor beta chains listed next were all sequenced from one sample in a study of OX40 agonist ivuxolimab in advanced cancers. TCRdb's copy holds only in-frame clones and misses some; the assay was immunoSEQ multiplex PCR. The top ten clones hold 4% to 5% of a sample with about 80,000 clones, about 92% of them seen once. Material: CD4+ or CD8+ T cells sorted from blood, obtained in a trial of the OX40 agonist ivuxolimab. These receptors all stem from an adult with an advanced solid tumor such as melanoma, head and neck, liver or kidney cancer.

V gene TRBV6-5 combines with J gene TRBJ2-6, with 7 nucleotides matching TRBD2. This CDR3 has 15 amino acids. The V gene's germline CDR1 is MNHEY and CDR2 SVGAGI. Trimming took 6 bases from V and 3 from J; bases not matched to a gene: 5. Here the CDR3 DNA reads TGTGCCAGCAGCCGCGGGAGTGGTGGGGCCAACGTCCTGACTTTC. Translation gives CASSRGSGGANVLTF.

The chain joins TRBV7-9 to TRBJ1-1; no clear D. Germline V gene lookup returns CDR1 SEHNR and CDR2 FQNEAQ (reference sequence). The CDR3 extends over 12 amino acids. The V and J ends lost 3 bases and 6 bases respectively, with 8 bases between them. The DNA for the CDR3 is TGTGCCAGCAGCTTCCGAGGCTCTGAAGCTTTCTTT. Its translation is CASSFRGSEAFF.

The V and J genes are TRBV28 and TRBJ1-5; TRBD1 is a possible D gene (6 bases). Between the trimmed V and J ends, which lost 6 bases and 7 bases, there was a span of 25 bases. The CDR3 loop spans 17 amino acids. CDR1 is MDHEN, CDR2 SYDVKM, per germline. CDR3 coding DNA: TGTGCCAGCAGCTCACCCCGGGACACTATATTTGGGCAGCCCCAGCATTTT. Its protein product is CASSSPRDTIFGQPQHF.

This chain joins TRBV6-5 and TRBJ2-1; possible D gene TRBD1, 6 bases. The CDR3 has 14 residues. Germline CDR1 is MNHEY and CDR2 is SVGAGI. V shed 0 bases and J shed 7 bases, with 10 bases lying between them. This CDR3 is CASSYSGGSNEQFF. CDR3 bases: TGTGCCAGCAGTTACTCAGGGGGTTCGAATGAGCAGTTCTTC.

The J gene is TRBJ2-5, the V gene TRBV5-1, with TRBD1 identical over 7 bases. This CDR3 region has 14 residues. V trimming: 0 bases; J trimming: 2 bases; junction bases outside the gene matches: 1. CDR1 and CDR2 from the germline V gene are SGHRS and YFSETQ. For the CDR3, the DNA is TGCGCCAGCAGCTTGGGGGGACAGCAAGAGACCCAGTACTTC. Translating it yields CASSLGGQQETQYF.